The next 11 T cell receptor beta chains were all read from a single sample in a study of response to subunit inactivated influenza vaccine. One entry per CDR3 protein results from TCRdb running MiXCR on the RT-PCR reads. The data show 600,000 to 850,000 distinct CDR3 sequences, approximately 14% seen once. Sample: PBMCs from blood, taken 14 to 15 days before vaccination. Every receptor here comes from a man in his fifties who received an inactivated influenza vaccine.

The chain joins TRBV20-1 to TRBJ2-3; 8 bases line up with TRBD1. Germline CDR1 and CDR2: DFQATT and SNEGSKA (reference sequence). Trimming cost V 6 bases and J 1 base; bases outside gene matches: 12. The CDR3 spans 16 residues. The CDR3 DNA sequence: TGCAGTGCGGGAGAGAGAGCAGGGGGCCGCACAGATACGCAGTATTTT. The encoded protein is CSAGERAGGRTDTQYF.

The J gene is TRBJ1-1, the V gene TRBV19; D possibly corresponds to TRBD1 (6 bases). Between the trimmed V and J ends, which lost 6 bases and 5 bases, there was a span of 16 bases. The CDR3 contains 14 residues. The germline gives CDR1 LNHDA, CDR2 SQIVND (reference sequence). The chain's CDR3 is CASSPRGAGTEAFF. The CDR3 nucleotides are TGTGCCAGTAGCCCACGGGGGGCCGGAACTGAAGCTTTCTTT.

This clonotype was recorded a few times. Here the CDR3 DNA reads TGCAGTGCTAGAGTTACTAACCCAGATACGCAGTATTTT. Translated, it gives CSARVTNPDTQYF. The genes are TRBV20-1 and TRBJ2-3, with D unclear. The ends were cut back, 1 base at V and 4 bases at J, with 9 bases in the middle. CDR1 is DFQATT, CDR2 SNEGSKA, per germline (reference sequence). This CDR3 is 13 amino acids long.

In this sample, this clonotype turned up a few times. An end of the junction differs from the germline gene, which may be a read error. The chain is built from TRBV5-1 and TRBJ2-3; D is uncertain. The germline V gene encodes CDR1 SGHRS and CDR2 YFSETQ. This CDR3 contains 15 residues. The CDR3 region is CASSPSMGGDKKPSF. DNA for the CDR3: TGCGCCAGCAGCCCGTCCATGGGTGGCGACAAAAAACCCTCTTTT.

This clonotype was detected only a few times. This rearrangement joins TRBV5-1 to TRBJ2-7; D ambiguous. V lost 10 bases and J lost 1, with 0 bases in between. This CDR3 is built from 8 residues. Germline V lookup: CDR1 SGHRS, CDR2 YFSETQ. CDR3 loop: CASYEQYF. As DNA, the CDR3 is TGCGCCTCCTACGAGCAGTACTTC. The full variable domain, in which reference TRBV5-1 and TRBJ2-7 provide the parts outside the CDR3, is KAGVTQTPRYLIKTRGQQVTLSCSPISGHRSVSWYQQTPGQGLQFLFEYFSETQRNKGNFPGRFSGRQFSNSRSEMNVSTLELGDSALYLCASYEQYFGPGTRLTVT.

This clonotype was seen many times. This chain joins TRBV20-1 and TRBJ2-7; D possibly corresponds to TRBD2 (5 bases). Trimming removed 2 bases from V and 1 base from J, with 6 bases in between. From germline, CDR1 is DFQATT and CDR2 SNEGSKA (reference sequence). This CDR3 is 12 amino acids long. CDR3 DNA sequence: TGCAGTGCTAGACGGGATTCCTACGAGCAGTACTTC. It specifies CSARRDSYEQYF.

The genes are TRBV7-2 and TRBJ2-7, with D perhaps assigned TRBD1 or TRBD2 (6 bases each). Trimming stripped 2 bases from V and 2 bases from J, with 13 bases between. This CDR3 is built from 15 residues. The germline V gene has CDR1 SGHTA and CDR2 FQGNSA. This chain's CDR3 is CASSLTGARAYEQYF. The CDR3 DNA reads TGTGCCAGCAGCTTAACGGGGGCCCGGGCCTACGAGCAGTACTTC.

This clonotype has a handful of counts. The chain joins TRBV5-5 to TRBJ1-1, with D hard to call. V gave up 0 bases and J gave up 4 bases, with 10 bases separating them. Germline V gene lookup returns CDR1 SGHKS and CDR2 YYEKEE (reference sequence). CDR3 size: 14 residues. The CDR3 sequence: CASSLELRGTEAFF. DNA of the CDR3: TGTGCCAGCAGCTTGGAATTGCGGGGCACTGAAGCTTTCTTT.

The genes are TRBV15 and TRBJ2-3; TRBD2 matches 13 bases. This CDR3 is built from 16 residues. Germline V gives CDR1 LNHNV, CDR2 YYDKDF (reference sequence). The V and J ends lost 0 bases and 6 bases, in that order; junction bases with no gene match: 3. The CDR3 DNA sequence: TGTGCCACCAGCAGAGACGGACTAGCGGGAGCGGATACGCAGTATTTT. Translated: CATSRDGLAGADTQYF.

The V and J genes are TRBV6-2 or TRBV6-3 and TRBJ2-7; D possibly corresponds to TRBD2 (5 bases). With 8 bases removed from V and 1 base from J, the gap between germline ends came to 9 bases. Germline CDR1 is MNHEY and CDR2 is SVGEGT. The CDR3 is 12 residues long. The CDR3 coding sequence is TGTGCCAGCGCCCGGGGTTCCTACGAGCAGTACTTC. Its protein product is CASARGSYEQYF.

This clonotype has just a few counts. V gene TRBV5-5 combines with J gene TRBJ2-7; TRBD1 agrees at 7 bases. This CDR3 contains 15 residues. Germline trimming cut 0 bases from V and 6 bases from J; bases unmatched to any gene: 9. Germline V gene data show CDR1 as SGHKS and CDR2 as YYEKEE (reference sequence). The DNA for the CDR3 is TGTGCCAGCAGCTTGGTTATACGTCAGGGGGTCGAGCAGTACTTC. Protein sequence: CASSLVIRQGVEQYF.